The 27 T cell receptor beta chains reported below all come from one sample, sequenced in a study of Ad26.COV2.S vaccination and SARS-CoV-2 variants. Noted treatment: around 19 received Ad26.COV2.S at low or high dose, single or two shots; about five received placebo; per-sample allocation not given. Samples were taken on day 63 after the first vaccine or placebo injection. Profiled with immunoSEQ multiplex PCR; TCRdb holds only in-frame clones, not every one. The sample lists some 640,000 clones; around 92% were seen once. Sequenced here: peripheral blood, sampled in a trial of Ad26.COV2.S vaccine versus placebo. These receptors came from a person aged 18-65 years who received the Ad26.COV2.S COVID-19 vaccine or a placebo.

The CDR3 protein is CASNSWPDTQYF. The CDR3 coding sequence is TGTGCCAGCAATTCGTGGCCAGATACGCAGTATTTT. The gene calls are TRBV2 and TRBJ2-3; D is ambiguous. The V end lost 7 bases, the J end lost 4 bases, and 9 bases lay between the germline ends. Germline assignment: CDR1 SNHLY and CDR2 FYNNEI. This CDR3 comprises 12 residues.

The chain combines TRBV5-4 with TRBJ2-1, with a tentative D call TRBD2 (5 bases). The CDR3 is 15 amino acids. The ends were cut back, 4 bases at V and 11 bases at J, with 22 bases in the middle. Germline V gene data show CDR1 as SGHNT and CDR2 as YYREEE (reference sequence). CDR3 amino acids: CASSQELGSLSKQFF. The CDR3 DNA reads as TGTGCCAGCAGCCAAGAACTAGGATCCTTATCGAAGCAGTTCTTC.

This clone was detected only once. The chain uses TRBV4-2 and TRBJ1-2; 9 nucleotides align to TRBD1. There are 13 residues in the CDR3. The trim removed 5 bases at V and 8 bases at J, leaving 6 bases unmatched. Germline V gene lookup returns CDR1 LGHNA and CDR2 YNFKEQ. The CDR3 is CASSTDRGRGYTF. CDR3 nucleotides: TGTGCCAGCAGCACTGACAGGGGGAGGGGCTACACCTTC.

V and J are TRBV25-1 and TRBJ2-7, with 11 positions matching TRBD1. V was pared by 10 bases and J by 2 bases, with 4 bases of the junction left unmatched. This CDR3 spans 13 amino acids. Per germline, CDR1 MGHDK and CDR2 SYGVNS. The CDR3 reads CANPGQGAYEQYF. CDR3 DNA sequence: TGTGCCAACCCGGGACAGGGGGCCTACGAGCAGTACTTC.

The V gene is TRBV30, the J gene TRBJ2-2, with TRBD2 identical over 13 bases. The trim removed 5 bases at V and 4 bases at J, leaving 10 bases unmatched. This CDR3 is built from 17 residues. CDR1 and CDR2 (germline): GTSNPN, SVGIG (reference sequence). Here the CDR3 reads CAWGATSGRSITGELFF. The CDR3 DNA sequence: TGTGCCTGGGGGGCGACTAGCGGGAGGTCAATCACCGGGGAGCTGTTTTTT.

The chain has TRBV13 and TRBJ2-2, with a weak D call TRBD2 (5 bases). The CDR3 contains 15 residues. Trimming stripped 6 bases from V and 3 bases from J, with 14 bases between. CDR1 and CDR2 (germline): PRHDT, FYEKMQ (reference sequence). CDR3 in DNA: TGTGCCAGCAGAGAACTAGGCGGAGACACCGGGGAGCTGTTTTTT. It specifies CASRELGGDTGELFF.

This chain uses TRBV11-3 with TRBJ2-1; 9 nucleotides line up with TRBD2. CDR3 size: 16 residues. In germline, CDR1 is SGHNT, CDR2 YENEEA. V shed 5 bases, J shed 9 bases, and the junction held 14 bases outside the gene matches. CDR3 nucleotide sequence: TGTGCCAGCAGCCCCCGTCCAGCGGGAGGTAGGGGTGAGCAGTTCTTC. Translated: CASSPRPAGGRGEQFF.

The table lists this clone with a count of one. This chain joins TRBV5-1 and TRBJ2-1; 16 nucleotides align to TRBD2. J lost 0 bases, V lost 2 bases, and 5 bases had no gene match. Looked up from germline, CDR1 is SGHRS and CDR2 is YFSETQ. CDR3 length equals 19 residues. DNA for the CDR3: TGCGCCAGCAGCTTTCCGGGACTAGCGGGGGGGACCTCCTACAATGAGCAGTTCTTC. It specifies CASSFPGLAGGTSYNEQFF.

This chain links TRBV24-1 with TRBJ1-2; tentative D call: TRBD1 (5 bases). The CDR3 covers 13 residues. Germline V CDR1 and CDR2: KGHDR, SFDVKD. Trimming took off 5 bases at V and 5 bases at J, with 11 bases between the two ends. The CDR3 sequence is CATSVQGGYGYTF. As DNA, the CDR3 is TGTGCCACCAGTGTTCAGGGTGGGTATGGCTACACCTTC.

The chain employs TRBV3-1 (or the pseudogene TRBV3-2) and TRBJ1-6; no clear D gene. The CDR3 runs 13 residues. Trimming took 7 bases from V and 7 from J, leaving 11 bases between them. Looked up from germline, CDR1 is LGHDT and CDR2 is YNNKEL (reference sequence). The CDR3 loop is CASTWGNNSPLHF. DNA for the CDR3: TGTGCCAGCACTTGGGGAAACAATTCACCCCTCCACTTT.

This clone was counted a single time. The CDR3 region has the DNA TGTGCCAGCAGTTATCGCGTGCAGGGATCAGGAAACACCATATATTTT. Residues: CASSYRVQGSGNTIYF. The chain is built from TRBV6-6 and TRBJ1-3, with D possibly TRBD1 on 5 matching bases. V dropped 3 bases and J dropped 4 bases, with 16 bases sitting between them. The CDR3 has 16 residues. CDR1 and CDR2 from the germline V gene are MNHNY and SVGAGI (reference sequence).

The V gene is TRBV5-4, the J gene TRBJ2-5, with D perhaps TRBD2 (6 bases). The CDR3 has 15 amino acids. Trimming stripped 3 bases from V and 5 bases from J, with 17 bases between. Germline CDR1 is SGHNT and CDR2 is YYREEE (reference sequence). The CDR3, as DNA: TGTGCCAGCAGCTCGGCCGCAGGGAGGAGGGAGACCCAGTACTTC. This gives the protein CASSSAAGRRETQYF.

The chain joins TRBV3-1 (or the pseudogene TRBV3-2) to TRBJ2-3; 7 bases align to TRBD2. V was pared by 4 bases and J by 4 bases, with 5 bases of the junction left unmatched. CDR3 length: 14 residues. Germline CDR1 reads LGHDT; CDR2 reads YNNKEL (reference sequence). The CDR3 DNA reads TGTGCCAGCAGCCGCGGGAGAGTGGCAGATACGCAGTATTTT. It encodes CASSRGRVADTQYF.

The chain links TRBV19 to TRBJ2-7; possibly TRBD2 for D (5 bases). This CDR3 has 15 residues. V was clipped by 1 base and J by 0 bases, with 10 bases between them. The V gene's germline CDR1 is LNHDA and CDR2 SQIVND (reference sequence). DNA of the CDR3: TGTGCCAGTAGTATAGGGGGAGCCCCCTCCTACGAGCAGTACTTC. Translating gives CASSIGGAPSYEQYF.

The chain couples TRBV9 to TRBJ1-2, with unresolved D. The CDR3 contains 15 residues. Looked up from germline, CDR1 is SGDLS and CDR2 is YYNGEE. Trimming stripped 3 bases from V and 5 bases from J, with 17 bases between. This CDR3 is CASSARAAARYGYTF. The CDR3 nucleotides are TGTGCCAGCAGCGCCCGCGCGGCAGCTCGGTATGGCTACACCTTC.

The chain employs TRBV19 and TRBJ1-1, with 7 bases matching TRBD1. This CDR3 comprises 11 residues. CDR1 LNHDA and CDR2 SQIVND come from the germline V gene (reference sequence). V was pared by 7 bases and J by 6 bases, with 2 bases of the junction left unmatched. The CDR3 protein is CASNTGAEAFF. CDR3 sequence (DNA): TGTGCCAGTAACACAGGGGCTGAAGCTTTCTTT.

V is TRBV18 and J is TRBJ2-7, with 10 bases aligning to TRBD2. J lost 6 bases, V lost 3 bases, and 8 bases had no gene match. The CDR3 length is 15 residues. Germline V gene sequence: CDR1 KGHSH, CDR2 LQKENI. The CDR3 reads CASSPPLAGASEQYF. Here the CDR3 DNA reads TGTGCCAGCTCACCCCCCCTAGCGGGAGCGTCCGAGCAGTACTTC.

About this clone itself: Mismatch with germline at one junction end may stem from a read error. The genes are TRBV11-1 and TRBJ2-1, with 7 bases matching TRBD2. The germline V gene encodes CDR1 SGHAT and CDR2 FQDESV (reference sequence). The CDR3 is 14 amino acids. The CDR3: CASSLAATYNEQFF. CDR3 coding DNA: TGTGCCAGCAGCCTAGCGGCAACCTACAATGAGCAGTTCTTC.

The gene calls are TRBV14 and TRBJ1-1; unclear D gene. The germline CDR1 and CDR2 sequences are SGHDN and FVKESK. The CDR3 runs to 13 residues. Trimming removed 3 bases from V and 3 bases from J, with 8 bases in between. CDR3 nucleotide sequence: TGTGCCAGCAGCCACTACGGACACACTGAAGCTTTCTTT. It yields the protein CASSHYGHTEAFF.

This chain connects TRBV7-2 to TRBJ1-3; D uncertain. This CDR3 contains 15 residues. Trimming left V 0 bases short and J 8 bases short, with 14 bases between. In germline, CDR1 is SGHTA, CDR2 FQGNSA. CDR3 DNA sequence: TGTGCCAGCAGCTTAGCGGCGCTTAACCAGGACACCATATATTTT. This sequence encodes CASSLAALNQDTIYF.

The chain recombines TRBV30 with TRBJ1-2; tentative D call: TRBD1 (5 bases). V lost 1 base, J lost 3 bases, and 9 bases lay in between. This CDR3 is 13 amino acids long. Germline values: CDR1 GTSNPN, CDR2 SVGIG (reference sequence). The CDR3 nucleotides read TGTGCCTGGAGTGCCGCAGGGTACTATGGCTACACCTTC. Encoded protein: CAWSAAGYYGYTF.

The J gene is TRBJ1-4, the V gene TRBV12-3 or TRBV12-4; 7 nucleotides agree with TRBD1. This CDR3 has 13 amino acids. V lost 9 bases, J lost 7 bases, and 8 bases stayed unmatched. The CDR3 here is CASTGQGGEKLFF. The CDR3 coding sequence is TGTGCCAGTACGGGCCAGGGGGGTGAAAAACTGTTTTTT.

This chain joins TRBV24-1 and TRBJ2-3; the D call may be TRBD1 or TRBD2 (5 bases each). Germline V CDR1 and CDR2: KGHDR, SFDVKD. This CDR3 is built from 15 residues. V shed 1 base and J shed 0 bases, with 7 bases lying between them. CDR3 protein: CATSDFRGSTDTQYF. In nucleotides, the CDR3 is TGTGCCACCAGTGATTTCCGGGGCAGCACAGATACGCAGTATTTT.

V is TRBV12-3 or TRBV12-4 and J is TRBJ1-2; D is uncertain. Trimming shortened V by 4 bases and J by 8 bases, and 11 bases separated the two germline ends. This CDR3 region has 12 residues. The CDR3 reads CASSSRAHGYTF. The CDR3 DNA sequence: TGTGCCAGCAGTTCCAGAGCCCACGGCTACACCTTC.

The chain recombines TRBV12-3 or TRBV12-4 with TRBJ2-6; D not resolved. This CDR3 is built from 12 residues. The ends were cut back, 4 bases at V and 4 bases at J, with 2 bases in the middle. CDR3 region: CASSSGANVLTF. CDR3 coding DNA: TGTGCCAGCAGTTCCGGGGCCAACGTCCTGACTTTC.

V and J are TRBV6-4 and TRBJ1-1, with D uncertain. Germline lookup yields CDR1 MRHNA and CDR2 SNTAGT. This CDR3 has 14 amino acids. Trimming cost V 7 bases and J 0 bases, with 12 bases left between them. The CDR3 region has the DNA TGTGCCAGCAAGAACGGTAACATGAACACTGAAGCTTTCTTT. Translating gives CASKNGNMNTEAFF.

CDR3 DNA: TGTGCCAGCAGCCCGGGGCAGCGGGGACATGAGCAGTTCTTC. This sequence encodes CASSPGQRGHEQFF. The J gene is TRBJ2-1, the V gene TRBV6-5; 7 positions match TRBD2. The junction had 10 bases not matched to a gene; V was cut back by 6 bases and J by 8 bases. This CDR3 has 14 amino acids. CDR1 MNHEY and CDR2 SVGAGI come from the germline V gene.